The clone carrying this T cell receptor beta chain was picked up a small number of times. Antigen: not known. A single record per CDR3 protein comes from TCRdb applying MiXCR to the reads. The sample has under 200,000 distinct CDR3 sequences; about a fifth are singletons. The data were taken from a study of T cell repertoires in cytomegalovirus infection. Study-wide background: An indication of both CMV infection and matching HLA type came from public TCR beta signatures.

Study-wide results and limits: The ex vivo response was dominated by HLA-C-restricted CMV-specific TCR beta clonotypes.

The sequence derives from a human donor in good health (CMV status not recorded). Some clones in this sample may be carry-over from other donors' samples. The source material was CD8+ T cells from cultured PBMCs, sampled from culture after CMV antigen stimulation.

As DNA, the CDR3 is TGTGCCAGCAGTTACTCCGCGGGACAGGGGGCAGATGGCTACACCTTC. This translates into CASSYSAGQGADGYTF. The V and J genes are TRBV6-2 or TRBV6-3 and TRBJ1-2, with TRBD1 matching over 12 bases. With V trimmed by 0 bases and J by 6 bases, 5 bases remained unmatched. Germline V gives CDR1 MNHEY, CDR2 SVGEGT. The CDR3 runs to 16 residues.